The clone carrying this T cell receptor (beta chain) has ten or more counts. A single record per CDR3 protein comes from TCRdb applying MiXCR to the reads. The sample shows 680,000 or so distinct CDR3 sequences, about a third of them seen only once. The germline V gene has CDR1 LNHDA and CDR2 SQIVND (reference sequence). This CDR3 comprises 15 residues. Trimming removed 1 base from V and 4 bases from J; junction bases left unmatched: 6. This record belongs to a study of T cell repertoires in cytomegalovirus infection. This receptor was identified in a human donor in good health (CMV status not recorded). Some clones in this sample may be carry-over from other donors' samples. The chain employs TRBV19 and TRBJ1-2; 7 nucleotides line up with TRBD1. The specimen sequenced was PBMCs. CDR3: CASSIAGQPLYGYTF. CDR3 DNA: TGTGCCAGTAGTATAGCGGGACAGCCGCTCTATGGCTACACCTTC.